This TCR beta chain emerged from a study of patients and donors after allogeneic stem cell transplantation. With 5 bases clipped from V and 4 bases from J, the junction kept 9 bases outside the gene matches. The CDR3 spans 16 residues. CDR1 is SEHNR, CDR2 FQNEAQ, per germline (reference sequence). Each CDR3 protein gets one entry after TCRdb re-called the RT-PCR reads with MiXCR. The sample includes some 200,000 distinct CDR3 sequences, roughly two fifths of them seen just once. This clonotype was obtained from a human donor who was either an allogeneic HSCT recipient or a stem cell or donor lymphocyte infusion donor (not recorded which). It is not recorded whose cells these are; they may come from a transplant donor. The sample consisted of blood, either unsorted or a sorted T cell fraction (not recorded which). The rearrangement joins TRBV7-9 to TRBJ2-1, with 9 nucleotides matching TRBD1. CDR3 sequence: CASSGNPGQGYNEQFF. The DNA of the CDR3 is TGTGCCAGCAGCGGGAACCCGGGACAGGGTTACAATGAGCAGTTCTTC.